This TCR beta chain was documented in a study of ipilimumab plus nivolumab after autologous stem cell transplantation. General study points: Per the authors, repertoire, Treg and microbiota data justify further study.

The table came from immunoSEQ multiplex PCR; TCRdb's copy has only in-frame clones and leaves some out. The profile shows approximately 12,000 clones, around 63% of them singletons. Starting 14 to 28 days after autologous transplant, ipilimumab 1 mg/kg was given. The CDR3 length is 15 residues. Deletions cut 1 base from V and 1 base from J, with 10 bases between. Per germline, CDR1 SGHTA and CDR2 FQGNSA. By share, this clone ranks as medium-sized. Its antigen is as yet unknown. This receptor was identified in a male donor with diffuse large B-cell lymphoma. This chain uses TRBV7-2 with TRBJ1-1; unclear D gene. Sequenced here: PBMCs, sampled in a trial of ipilimumab plus nivolumab as post-transplant consolidation. CDR3 residues: CASSLVVLSNTEAFF. The CDR3 coding sequence is TGTGCCAGCAGCTTAGTTGTGCTATCGAACACTGAAGCTTTCTTT.